This record looks at one TCR beta chain sequence and its context. The data derive from a study of technical replicates of blood from a handful of donors. From germline, CDR1 is MNHEY and CDR2 SVGAGI. The CDR3 contains 14 residues. Losses at the gene ends were 0 bases for V and 10 bases for J; bases not matched to a gene: 5. TCRdb keeps only in-frame clones here, not all; method: immunoSEQ multiplex PCR. The sample comprises roughly 80,000 clones, just under 95% of which are singletons, and 0.41% rests with the top ten. V and J are TRBV6-5 and TRBJ2-1; 8 nucleotides match TRBD2. Material for sequencing was T cells isolated from PBMCs. The sequence derives from a human donor in good health. CDR3 sequence (DNA): TGTGCCAGCAGTTACTCGGGACTAGTCGGGGAGCAGTTCTTC. It yields the protein CASSYSGLVGEQFF.